This TCR beta chain appears in the sequencing data of a study of cytomegalovirus exposure and HLA in healthy donors. General study findings and limits: It was approximately 160 TCR beta chains that were listed as cytomegalovirus-associated.

V was clipped by 4 bases and J by 2 bases; unmatched bases: 10. Germline assignment: CDR1 LGHNA and CDR2 YSLEER. CDR3 length: 16 residues. With regard to this clone: Its antigen is as yet unknown.

Primers included in the PCR were 60 Vbeta and 13 Jbeta primers. Study processing details: Some 80 million unique TCR beta chains, 10 million to 14 million shared, were counted in a later analysis. The method was immunoSEQ multiplex PCR; TCRdb's version includes in-frame clones alone and lacks a portion of them. V and J calls plus clone size are reproduced from that table; the DNA served to infer D and trimming. This repertoire includes around 53,000 clones. It was healthy bone marrow donors who served as donors. V is TRBV4-3 and J is TRBJ1-1, with TRBD1 matching over 7 bases. The material sequenced was PBMCs. This TCR was recovered from a male donor in good health and CMV-seropositive. As DNA, the CDR3 is TGCGCCAGCAGCCCCAAGGGGGGACAGCCCAACACTGAAGCTTTCTTT. Amino acids: CASSPKGGQPNTEAFF.